One sample yielded the 28 T cell receptor beta chains listed below, sequenced in a study of T-cell reconstitution after alpha-beta-depleted transplantation in children. Molecular barcoding with unique molecular identifiers was used for the TCRbeta library. TCRdb fed the PCR reads into MiXCR, producing one record per CDR3 protein. This sample has hundreds of thousands of distinct CDR3 sequences, with roughly 11% found just once. Sequencing used PBMCs, obtained before TCRalphabeta/CD19-depleted stem cell transplant. These receptors originate from a child younger than two with acute myeloid leukemia, due to receive a stem cell transplant.

At least ten counts were recorded for this clonotype. The chain combines TRBV7-9 with TRBJ1-2; D unresolved. CDR1 SEHNR and CDR2 FQNEAQ come from the germline V gene (reference sequence). V was shortened by 3 bases and J by 5 bases, with 19 bases between the two germline ends. CDR3 length: 16 amino acids. The DNA of the CDR3 is TGTGCCAGCAGCTTCCTCCTCCCTCCGGACTTTTATGGCTACACCTTC. It codes for CASSFLLPPDFYGYTF.

This clonotype was seen repeatedly, ten times or more. The chain recombines TRBV20-1 with TRBJ2-2, with 11 bases lining up with TRBD2. CDR1 DFQATT and CDR2 SNEGSKA come from the germline V gene (reference sequence). The ends lost 3 bases at V and 3 bases at J; junction bases unmatched: 6. There are 16 residues in the CDR3. The CDR3 is CSASGSGGVYTGELFF. The CDR3 region has the DNA TGCAGTGCTAGTGGTAGCGGGGGGGTATACACCGGGGAGCTGTTTTTT.

This clonotype was seen a few times. This chain joins TRBV11-2 and TRBJ2-1; 9 nucleotides match TRBD2. The CDR3 has 17 amino acids. Per the germline V gene, CDR1 is SGHAT and CDR2 is FQNNGV. J was trimmed by 2 bases and V by 4 bases; bases with no gene match: 9. The CDR3 nucleotides are TGTGCCAGCAGCTCCGTTTTTGGCGGGAGGGCCTACAATGAGCAGTTCTTC. It encodes CASSSVFGGRAYNEQFF.

This clonotype has only a few counts. The chain has TRBV10-1 and TRBJ1-5, with D unclear. Germline CDR1 and CDR2: WNHNN and SYGVQD (reference sequence). The CDR3 has 15 residues. The V and J ends lost 4 bases and 3 bases respectively, with 13 bases between them. The CDR3 coding sequence is TGCGCCAGCAGTGTAAAGGGAAATAACAATCAGCCCCAGCATTTT. It encodes CASSVKGNNNQPQHF.

In this sample, this clonotype turned up many times. The chain links TRBV5-1 to TRBJ2-2, with a weak D call TRBD2 (6 bases). The CDR3 runs to 16 residues. Trimming removed 3 bases from V and 0 bases from J, with 12 bases in between. Germline values: CDR1 SGHRS, CDR2 YFSETQ. Here the CDR3 DNA reads TGCGCCAGCAGCTCCCAACTAGCATCGAACACCGGGGAGCTGTTTTTT. This encodes CASSSQLASNTGELFF.

The chain has TRBV15 and TRBJ2-4, with 12 nucleotides matching TRBD1. From germline, CDR1 is LNHNV and CDR2 YYDKDF (reference sequence). This CDR3 contains 16 residues. With 1 base clipped from V and 6 bases from J, the junction kept 4 bases outside the gene matches. CDR3 region: CATSRAWDRGPNIQYF. CDR3 sequence (DNA): TGTGCCACCAGCAGAGCTTGGGACAGGGGGCCAAACATTCAGTACTTC.

This clonotype was counted ten times or more. The chain is built from TRBV7-2 and TRBJ2-2, with D hard to call. This CDR3 region has 16 residues. The germline V and J ends were trimmed by 2 bases and 2 bases, with 12 bases remaining between them. Germline V gene data show CDR1 as SGHTA and CDR2 as FQGNSA. The CDR3 DNA reads as TGTGCCAGCAGCTTACACCTCGGGCTTAACACCGGGGAGCTGTTTTTT. Protein: CASSLHLGLNTGELFF.

This clonotype was counted ten times or more. This chain joins TRBV6-5 and TRBJ2-2; no definite D call. The germline V and J ends were trimmed by 7 bases and 4 bases, with 13 bases remaining between them. CDR1 and CDR2 from the germline V gene are MNHEY and SVGAGI. The CDR3 contains 14 residues. CDR3 nucleotides: TGTGCCAGCAAGACGCGTAGGAGCACCGGGGAGCTGTTTTTT. Its protein product is CASKTRRSTGELFF.

The sample holds a few counts of this clonotype. The chain combines TRBV5-6 with TRBJ2-1, with 7 positions matching TRBD2. Germline trimming cut 0 bases from V and 5 bases from J; bases unmatched to any gene: 11. This CDR3 comprises 17 residues. Germline V gives CDR1 SGHDT, CDR2 YYEEEE. The CDR3 is CASSLGGGGSINNEQFF. The CDR3 nucleotides are TGTGCCAGCAGCTTGGGGGGCGGCGGGAGTATCAACAATGAGCAGTTCTTC.

In this sample, this clonotype turned up many times. The chain employs TRBV12-3 or TRBV12-4 and TRBJ2-4, with a weak D call TRBD1 (5 bases). The CDR3 totals 13 residues. Trimming left V 7 bases short and J 1 base short, with 8 bases between. The CDR3 DNA reads as TGTGCCAGCACAGCAGGGGCCAAAAACATTCAGTACTTC. The encoded protein is CASTAGAKNIQYF.

This clonotype has a count of ten or more. The CDR3 here is CASSQTGGSYNEQFF. CDR3 DNA: TGTGCCAGCAGCCAAACAGGGGGGTCCTACAATGAGCAGTTCTTC. V and J are TRBV3-1 and TRBJ2-1; 8 bases agree with TRBD1. The CDR3 has 15 residues. V dropped 2 bases and J dropped 1; count of bases not matched to a gene: 1. Germline CDR1 reads LGHDT; CDR2 reads YNNKEL (reference sequence).

This clonotype has a count of ten or more. The V call is TRBV2, the J call TRBJ2-1; 11 positions match TRBD2. Germline CDR1 and CDR2: SNHLY and FYNNEI. Trimming at V came to 1 base and at J to 7 bases, leaving 3 bases not matched to a gene. The CDR3 runs to 15 residues. The CDR3, as DNA: TGTGCCAGCAGTGAAGAGCTAGCGGGGGGTAATGAGCAGTTCTTC. Translating it yields CASSEELAGGNEQFF.

This clonotype was seen many times. CDR3 sequence (DNA): TGTGCCAGCAGCTTAGCCCCCTTGACCGGGGAGCTGTTTTTT. Amino acids: CASSLAPLTGELFF. V gene TRBV7-3 combines with J gene TRBJ2-2; D not resolved. The CDR3 spans 14 residues. V was trimmed by 2 bases and J by 5 bases, leaving 9 bases between them. Per the germline V gene, CDR1 is SGHTA and CDR2 is FQGTGA.

This clonotype was seen at least ten times. The gene calls are TRBV5-1 and TRBJ2-5; a weak D match, TRBD2 (6 bases). Germline CDR1 is SGHRS and CDR2 is YFSETQ. Trimming took off 5 bases at V and 1 base at J, with 9 bases between the two ends. The CDR3 spans 13 residues. The CDR3 DNA follows: TGCGCCAGCAGTAATAGCGGCCAAGAGACCCAGTACTTC. Protein sequence: CASSNSGQETQYF.

In the case of this clonotype: A read error may produce the germline difference seen at one junction end. This chain connects TRBV11-1 to TRBJ2-1, with a tentative D call TRBD1 (5 bases). In germline, CDR1 is SGHAT, CDR2 FQDESV (reference sequence). The CDR3 is made up of 14 amino acids. Here the CDR3 DNA reads TGTGTCAGCACCCCACGGGCAGGGCGCAATGAGCAGTTCTTC. It specifies CVSTPRAGRNEQFF.

This clonotype has a count of ten or more. The genes are TRBV6-1 and TRBJ1-5; 7 nucleotides line up with TRBD1. The CDR3 totals 15 residues. Germline V lookup: CDR1 MNHNS, CDR2 SASEGT. The J segment lost 3 bases and the V segment lost 4 bases, leaving 6 bases of the junction unmatched. Written as DNA, the CDR3 is TGTGCCAGCAGTGGTTGGACAGGCTCCAATCAGCCCCAGCATTTT. It is translated as CASSGWTGSNQPQHF.

This clonotype was observed many times. The rearrangement joins TRBV9 to TRBJ2-1; D is undetermined. Trimming took 0 bases from V and 5 from J, leaving 6 bases between them. This CDR3 spans 13 amino acids. Germline CDR1 SGDLS, CDR2 YYNGEE. Here the CDR3 reads CASSVALNNEQFF. CDR3 sequence (DNA): TGTGCCAGCAGCGTAGCACTCAACAATGAGCAGTTCTTC.

This clonotype was counted ten times or more. V and J are TRBV7-9 and TRBJ2-7; the match to TRBD1 covers 7 bases. The CDR3 runs 14 residues. V was clipped by 4 bases and J by 2 bases; unmatched bases: 5. Germline CDR1 and CDR2: SEHNR and FQNEAQ (reference sequence). CDR3 loop: CASSSETGTYEQYF. DNA for the CDR3: TGTGCCAGCAGCTCCGAGACAGGGACCTACGAGCAGTACTTC.

This clonotype was observed many times. J is TRBJ1-5 and V is TRBV7-2; possibly TRBD1 for D (5 bases). The CDR3 is made up of 15 amino acids. Germline CDR1 SGHTA, CDR2 FQGNSA. Trimming pared 3 bases from V and 1 base from J, leaving 10 bases between. In nucleotides, the CDR3 is TGTGCCAGCAGCTTCAGGGCGGGGAGCAATCAGCCCCAGCATTTT. It codes for CASSFRAGSNQPQHF.

This clonotype came up many times. The chain combines TRBV29-1 with TRBJ2-1, with 10 positions matching TRBD2. J gave up 7 bases and V 7 bases, and 7 bases lay outside the gene matches. Germline lookup yields CDR1 SQVTM and CDR2 ANQGSEA. The CDR3 extends over 13 amino acids. The CDR3 DNA is TGCAGCGCCCGACTAGCGGGCAGAAATGAGCAGTTCTTC. Protein: CSARLAGRNEQFF.

This clonotype was detected ten times or more. The chain has TRBV12-3 or TRBV12-4 and TRBJ2-2; no clear D. The CDR3 totals 15 residues. Deletions cut 3 bases from V and 2 bases from J, with 10 bases between. The CDR3 region is CASSFRRPNTGELFF. The CDR3 DNA reads TGTGCCAGCAGTTTCCGGAGACCTAACACCGGGGAGCTGTTTTTT.

This clonotype was seen ten or more times. This sequence joins TRBV20-1 and TRBJ1-5; TRBD1 agrees at 7 bases. Germline V CDR1 and CDR2: DFQATT, SNEGSKA (reference sequence). The trim removed 4 bases at V and 4 bases at J, leaving 1 base unmatched. The length of the CDR3 is 12 residues. This CDR3 is CSAKGQNQPQHF. The CDR3 DNA is TGCAGTGCTAAGGGACAGAATCAGCCCCAGCATTTT.

This clonotype was counted ten times or more. The rearrangement links TRBV11-2 to TRBJ2-2; D is ambiguous. There are 12 residues in the CDR3. The V and J ends lost 1 base and 8 bases respectively, with 5 bases between them. Germline CDR1 is SGHAT and CDR2 is FQNNGV. The CDR3 protein is CASSLVGGELFF. In nucleotides, the CDR3 is TGTGCCAGCAGCTTAGTAGGTGGGGAGCTGTTTTTT.

This clonotype appeared many times. This sequence joins TRBV12-3 or TRBV12-4 and TRBJ1-2; the D is unclear. This CDR3 region has 12 residues. V lost 1 base to trimming and J lost 6 bases, with 6 bases between them. The CDR3 DNA is TGTGCCAGCAGTTTAGAGGAACATGGCTACACCTTC. It translates to CASSLEEHGYTF.

This clonotype has ten or more counts. The chain combines TRBV2 with TRBJ1-1, with D hard to call. Trimming removed 5 bases at V and 5 bases at J, with 15 bases between. The germline V gene has CDR1 SNHLY and CDR2 FYNNEI. The length of the CDR3 is 14 residues. The CDR3, as DNA: TGTGCCAGCAGTTCCCTGGTCGAAGGAACTGAAGCTTTCTTT. Protein: CASSSLVEGTEAFF.

This clonotype was picked up many times. J is TRBJ2-3 and V is TRBV11-2, with 10 bases matching TRBD2. This CDR3 has 16 amino acids. The trim removed 5 bases at V and 3 bases at J, leaving 8 bases unmatched. From germline, CDR1 is SGHAT and CDR2 FQNNGV. DNA for the CDR3: TGTGCCAGCAGCCCAATAGCGGGGGGCTGGACAGATACGCAGTATTTT. Translation: CASSPIAGGWTDTQYF.

At least ten counts were recorded for this clonotype. CDR3 sequence: CASSLLPHTGGESYEQYF. The CDR3 DNA reads TGCGCCAGCAGCTTGTTACCGCATACAGGGGGCGAATCCTACGAGCAGTACTTC. This sequence joins TRBV5-1 and TRBJ2-7, with 9 bases lining up with TRBD1. Looked up from germline, CDR1 is SGHRS and CDR2 is YFSETQ. V trimming: 1 base; J trimming: 1 base; junction bases outside the gene matches: 12. The CDR3 totals 18 residues.

This clonotype was counted ten times or more. The chain links TRBV7-2 to TRBJ2-7; a possible D gene is TRBD1 (5 bases). This CDR3 comprises 13 residues. CDR1 and CDR2 (germline): SGHTA, FQGNSA. V gave up 3 bases and J gave up 1 base, with 7 bases separating them. The CDR3 bases are TGTGCCAGCAGCTTCGACAGATCCTACGAGCAGTACTTC. This translates into CASSFDRSYEQYF.